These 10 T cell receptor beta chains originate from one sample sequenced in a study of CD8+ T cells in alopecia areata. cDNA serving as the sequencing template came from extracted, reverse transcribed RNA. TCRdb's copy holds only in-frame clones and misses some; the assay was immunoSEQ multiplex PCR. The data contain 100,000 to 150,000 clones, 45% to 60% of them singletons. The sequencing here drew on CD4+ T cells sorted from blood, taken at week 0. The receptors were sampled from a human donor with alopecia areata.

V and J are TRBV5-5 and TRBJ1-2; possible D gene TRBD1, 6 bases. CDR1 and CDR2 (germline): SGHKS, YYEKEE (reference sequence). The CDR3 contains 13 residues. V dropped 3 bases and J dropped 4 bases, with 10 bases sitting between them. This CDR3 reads CASSWTDLYGYTF. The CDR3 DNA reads TGTGCCAGCAGCTGGACAGACCTCTATGGCTACACCTTC.

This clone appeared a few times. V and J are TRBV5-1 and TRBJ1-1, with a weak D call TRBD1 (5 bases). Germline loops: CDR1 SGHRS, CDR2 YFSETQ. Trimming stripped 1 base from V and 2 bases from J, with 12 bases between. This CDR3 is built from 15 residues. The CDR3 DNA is TGCGCCAGCAGCTTGTCGGCGCAGGGAAACACTGAAGCTTTCTTT. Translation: CASSLSAQGNTEAFF.

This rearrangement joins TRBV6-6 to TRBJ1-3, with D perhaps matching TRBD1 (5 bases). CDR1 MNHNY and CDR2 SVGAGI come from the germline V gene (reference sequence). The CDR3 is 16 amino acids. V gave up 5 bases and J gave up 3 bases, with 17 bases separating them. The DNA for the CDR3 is TGTGCCAGCAGTCCCGGGACGCATGGAATTGGAAACACCATATATTTT. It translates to CASSPGTHGIGNTIYF.

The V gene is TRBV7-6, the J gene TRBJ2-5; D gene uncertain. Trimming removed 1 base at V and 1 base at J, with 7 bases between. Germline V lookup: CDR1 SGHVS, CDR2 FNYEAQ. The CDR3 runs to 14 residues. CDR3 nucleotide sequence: TGTGCCAGCAGCTTAGTTGTCGGCCAAGAGACCCAGTACTTC. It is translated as CASSLVVGQETQYF.

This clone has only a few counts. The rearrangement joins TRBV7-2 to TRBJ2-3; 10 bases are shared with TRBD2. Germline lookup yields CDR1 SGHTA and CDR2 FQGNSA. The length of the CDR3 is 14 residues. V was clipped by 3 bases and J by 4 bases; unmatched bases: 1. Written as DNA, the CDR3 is TGTGCCAGCAGCTTGGGACTAGCGCCAGATACGCAGTATTTT. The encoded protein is CASSLGLAPDTQYF.

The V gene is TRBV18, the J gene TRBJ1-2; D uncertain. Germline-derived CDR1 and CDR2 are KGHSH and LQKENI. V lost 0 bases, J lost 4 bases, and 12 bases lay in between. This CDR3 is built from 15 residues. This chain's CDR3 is CASSPPASASYGYTF. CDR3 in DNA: TGTGCCAGCTCACCACCCGCGTCAGCAAGCTATGGCTACACCTTC.

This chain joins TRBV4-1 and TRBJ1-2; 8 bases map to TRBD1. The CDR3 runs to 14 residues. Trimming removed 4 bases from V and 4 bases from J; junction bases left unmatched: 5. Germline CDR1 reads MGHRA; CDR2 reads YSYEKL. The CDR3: CASSPDRGLYGYTF. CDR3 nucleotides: TGCGCCAGCAGCCCCGACAGGGGACTCTATGGCTACACCTTC.

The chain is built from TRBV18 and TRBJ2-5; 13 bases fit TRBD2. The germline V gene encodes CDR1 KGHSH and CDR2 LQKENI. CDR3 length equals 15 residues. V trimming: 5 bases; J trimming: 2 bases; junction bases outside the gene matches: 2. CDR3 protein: CASSGLAGAQETQYF. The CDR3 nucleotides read TGTGCCAGCTCAGGACTAGCGGGAGCACAAGAGACCCAGTACTTC.

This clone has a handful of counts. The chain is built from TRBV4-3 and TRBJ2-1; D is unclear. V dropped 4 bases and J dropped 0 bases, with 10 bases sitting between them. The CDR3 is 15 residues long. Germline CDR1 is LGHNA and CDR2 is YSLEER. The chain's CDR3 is CASSLDPSSYNEQFF. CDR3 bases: TGCGCCAGCAGCCTCGACCCAAGCTCCTACAATGAGCAGTTCTTC.

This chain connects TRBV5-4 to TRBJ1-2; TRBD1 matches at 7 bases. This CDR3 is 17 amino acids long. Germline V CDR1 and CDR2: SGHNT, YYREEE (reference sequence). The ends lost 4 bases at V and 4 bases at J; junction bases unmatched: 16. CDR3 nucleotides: TGTGCCAGCAGCCCCCGGGCGGGGGACAGTCATTTCTATGGCTACACCTTC. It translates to CASSPRAGDSHFYGYTF.